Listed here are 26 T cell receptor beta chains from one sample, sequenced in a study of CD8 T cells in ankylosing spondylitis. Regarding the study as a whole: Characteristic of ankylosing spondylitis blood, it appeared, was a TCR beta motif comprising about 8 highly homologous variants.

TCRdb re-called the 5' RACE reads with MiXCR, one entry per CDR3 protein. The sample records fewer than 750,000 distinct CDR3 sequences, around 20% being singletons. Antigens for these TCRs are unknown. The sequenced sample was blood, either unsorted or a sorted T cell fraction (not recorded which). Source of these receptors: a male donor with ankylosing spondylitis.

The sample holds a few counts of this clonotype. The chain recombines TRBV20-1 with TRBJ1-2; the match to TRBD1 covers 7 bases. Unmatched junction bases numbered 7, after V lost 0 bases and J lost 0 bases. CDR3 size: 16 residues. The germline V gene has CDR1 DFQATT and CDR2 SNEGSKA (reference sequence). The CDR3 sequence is CSARDARQGPNYGYTF. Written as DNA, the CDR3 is TGCAGTGCTAGAGACGCAAGACAGGGACCTAACTATGGCTACACCTTC.

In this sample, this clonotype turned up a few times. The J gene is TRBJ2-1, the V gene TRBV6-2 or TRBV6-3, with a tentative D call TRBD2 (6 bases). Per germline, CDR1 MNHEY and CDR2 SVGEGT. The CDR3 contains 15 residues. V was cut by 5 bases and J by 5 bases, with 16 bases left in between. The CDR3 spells CASSHGGPSDNEQFF. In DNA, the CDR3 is TGTGCCAGCAGTCACGGAGGGCCGTCGGACAATGAGCAGTTCTTC.

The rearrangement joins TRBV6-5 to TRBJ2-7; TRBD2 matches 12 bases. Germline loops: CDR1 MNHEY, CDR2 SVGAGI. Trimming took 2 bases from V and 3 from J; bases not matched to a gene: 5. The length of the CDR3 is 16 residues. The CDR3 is CASSYRLAGGVYEQYF. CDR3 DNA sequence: TGTGCCAGCAGTTACCGGCTAGCGGGAGGGGTCTACGAGCAGTACTTC.

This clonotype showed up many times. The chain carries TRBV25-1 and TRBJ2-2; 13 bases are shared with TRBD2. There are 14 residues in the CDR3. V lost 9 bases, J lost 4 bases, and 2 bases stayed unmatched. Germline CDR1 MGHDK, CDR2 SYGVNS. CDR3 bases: TGTGCCAGTCGACTAGCGGGGGGCACCGGGGAGCTGTTTTTT. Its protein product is CASRLAGGTGELFF.

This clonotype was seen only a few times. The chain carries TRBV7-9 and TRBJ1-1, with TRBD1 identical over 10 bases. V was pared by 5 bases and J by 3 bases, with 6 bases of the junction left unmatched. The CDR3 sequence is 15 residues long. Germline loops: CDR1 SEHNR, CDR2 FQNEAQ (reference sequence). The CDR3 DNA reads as TGTGCCAGCAGCGGGACAGGGGCTGGGGACACTGAAGCTTTCTTT. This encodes CASSGTGAGDTEAFF.

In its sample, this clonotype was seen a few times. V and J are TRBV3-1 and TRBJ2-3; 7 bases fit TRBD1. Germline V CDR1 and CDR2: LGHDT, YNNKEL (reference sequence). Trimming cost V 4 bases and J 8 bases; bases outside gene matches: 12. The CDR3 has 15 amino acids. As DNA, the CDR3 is TGTGCCAGCAGCCGACCCCAGGGGGTAGAAGGTACGCAGTATTTT. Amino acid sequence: CASSRPQGVEGTQYF.

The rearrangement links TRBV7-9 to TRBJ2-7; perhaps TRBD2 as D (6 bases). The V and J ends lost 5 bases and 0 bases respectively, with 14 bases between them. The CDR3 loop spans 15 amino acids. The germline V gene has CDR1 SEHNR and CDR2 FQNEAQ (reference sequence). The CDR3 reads CASSVEEGDSYEQYF. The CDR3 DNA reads TGTGCCAGCAGCGTGGAGGAGGGCGACTCCTACGAGCAGTACTTC.

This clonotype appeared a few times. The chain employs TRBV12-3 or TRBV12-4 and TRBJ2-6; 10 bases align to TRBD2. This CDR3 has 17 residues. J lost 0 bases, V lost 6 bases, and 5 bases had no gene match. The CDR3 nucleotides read TGTGCCAGCAGGTTTGGGACTAGCGTCTCTGGGGCCAACGTCCTGACTTTC. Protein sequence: CASRFGTSVSGANVLTF.

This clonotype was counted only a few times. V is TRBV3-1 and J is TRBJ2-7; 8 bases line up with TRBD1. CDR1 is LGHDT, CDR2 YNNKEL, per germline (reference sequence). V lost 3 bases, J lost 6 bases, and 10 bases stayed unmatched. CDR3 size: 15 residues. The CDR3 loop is CASSHKTGATGEQYF. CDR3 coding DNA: TGTGCCAGCAGCCACAAGACAGGGGCGACGGGCGAGCAGTACTTC.

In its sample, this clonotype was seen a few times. The CDR3 spells CSAIGGGGANVLTF. The CDR3 DNA reads as TGCAGTGCAATAGGGGGCGGTGGGGCCAACGTCCTGACTTTC. The chain combines TRBV20-1 with TRBJ2-6; the match to TRBD1 covers 7 bases. This CDR3 comprises 14 residues. V shed 6 bases and J 3 bases; nucleotides not matched to a gene: 5. Germline V gene data show CDR1 as DFQATT and CDR2 as SNEGSKA (reference sequence).

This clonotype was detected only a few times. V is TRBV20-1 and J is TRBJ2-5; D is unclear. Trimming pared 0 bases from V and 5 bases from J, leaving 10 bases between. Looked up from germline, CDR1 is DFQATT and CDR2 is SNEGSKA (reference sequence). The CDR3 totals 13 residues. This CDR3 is CSARDKGWETQYF. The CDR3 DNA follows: TGCAGTGCTAGAGACAAAGGATGGGAGACCCAGTACTTC.

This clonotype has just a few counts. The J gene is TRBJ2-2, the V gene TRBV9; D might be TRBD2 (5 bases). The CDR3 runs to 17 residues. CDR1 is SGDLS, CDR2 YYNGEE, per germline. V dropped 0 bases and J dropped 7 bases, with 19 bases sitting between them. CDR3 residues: CASSVDRAVSGIGELFF. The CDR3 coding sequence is TGTGCCAGCAGCGTAGACAGAGCGGTATCGGGCATCGGGGAGCTGTTTTTT.

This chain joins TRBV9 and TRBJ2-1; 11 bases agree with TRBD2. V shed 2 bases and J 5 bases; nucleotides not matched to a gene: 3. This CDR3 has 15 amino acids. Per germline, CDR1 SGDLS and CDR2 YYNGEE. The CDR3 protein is CASSVGLAENNEQFF. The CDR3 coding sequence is TGTGCCAGCAGCGTGGGACTAGCGGAAAACAATGAGCAGTTCTTC.

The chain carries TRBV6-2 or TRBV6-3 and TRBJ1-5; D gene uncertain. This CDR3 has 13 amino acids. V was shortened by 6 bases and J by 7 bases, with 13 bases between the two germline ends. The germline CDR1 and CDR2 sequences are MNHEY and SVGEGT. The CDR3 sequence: CASSSRVRQPQHF. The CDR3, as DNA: TGTGCCAGCAGCTCGAGGGTCCGCCAGCCCCAGCATTTT.

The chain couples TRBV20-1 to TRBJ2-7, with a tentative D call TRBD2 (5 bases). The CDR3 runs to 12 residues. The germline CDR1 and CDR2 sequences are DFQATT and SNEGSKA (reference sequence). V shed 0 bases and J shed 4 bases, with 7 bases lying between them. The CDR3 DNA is TGCAGTGCTAGAGAAGGCGGGTACGAGCAGTACTTC. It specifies CSAREGGYEQYF.

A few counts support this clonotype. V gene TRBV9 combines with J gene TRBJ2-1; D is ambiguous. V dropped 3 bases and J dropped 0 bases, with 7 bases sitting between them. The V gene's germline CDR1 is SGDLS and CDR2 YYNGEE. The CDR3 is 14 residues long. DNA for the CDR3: TGTGCCAGCAGCGAGTCGAGCTCCTACAATGAGCAGTTCTTC. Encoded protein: CASSESSSYNEQFF.

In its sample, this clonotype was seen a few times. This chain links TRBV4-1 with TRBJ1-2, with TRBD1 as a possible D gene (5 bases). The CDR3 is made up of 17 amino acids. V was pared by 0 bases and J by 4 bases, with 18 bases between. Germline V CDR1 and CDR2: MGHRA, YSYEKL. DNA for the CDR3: TGCGCCAGCAGCCAAGAACCTCGGGGTGGCAGGGTCTATGGCTACACCTTC. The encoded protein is CASSQEPRGGRVYGYTF.

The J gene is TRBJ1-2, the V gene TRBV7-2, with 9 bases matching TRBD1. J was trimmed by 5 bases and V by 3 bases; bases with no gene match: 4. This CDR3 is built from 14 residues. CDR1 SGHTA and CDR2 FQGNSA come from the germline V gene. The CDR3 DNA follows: TGTGCCAGCAGCTTCCTGACAGGGGGGTATGGCTACACCTTC. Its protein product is CASSFLTGGYGYTF.

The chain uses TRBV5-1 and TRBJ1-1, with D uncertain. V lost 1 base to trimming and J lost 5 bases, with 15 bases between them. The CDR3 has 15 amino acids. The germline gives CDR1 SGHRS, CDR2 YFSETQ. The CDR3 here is CASSLHRDLSTEAFF. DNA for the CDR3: TGCGCCAGCAGCTTGCATCGGGATTTGAGTACTGAAGCTTTCTTT.

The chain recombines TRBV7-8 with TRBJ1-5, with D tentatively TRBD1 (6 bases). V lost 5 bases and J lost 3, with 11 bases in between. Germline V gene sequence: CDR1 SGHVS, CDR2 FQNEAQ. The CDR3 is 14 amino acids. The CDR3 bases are TGTGCCAGCAGCCTCCACAGGGACAATCAGCCCCAGCATTTT. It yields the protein CASSLHRDNQPQHF.

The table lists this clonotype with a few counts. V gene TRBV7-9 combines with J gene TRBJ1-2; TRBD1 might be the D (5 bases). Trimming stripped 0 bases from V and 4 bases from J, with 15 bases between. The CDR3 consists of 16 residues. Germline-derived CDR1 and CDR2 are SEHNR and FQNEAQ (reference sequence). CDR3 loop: CASSLAGTGPGYGYTF. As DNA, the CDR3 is TGTGCCAGCAGCTTAGCAGGCACGGGGCCGGGCTATGGCTACACCTTC.

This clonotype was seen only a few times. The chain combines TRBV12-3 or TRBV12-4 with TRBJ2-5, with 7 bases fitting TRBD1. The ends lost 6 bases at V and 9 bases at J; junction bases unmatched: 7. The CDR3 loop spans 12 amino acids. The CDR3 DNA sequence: TGTGCCAGCAGCCTCGACAGGGTAGCCCAGTACTTC. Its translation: CASSLDRVAQYF.

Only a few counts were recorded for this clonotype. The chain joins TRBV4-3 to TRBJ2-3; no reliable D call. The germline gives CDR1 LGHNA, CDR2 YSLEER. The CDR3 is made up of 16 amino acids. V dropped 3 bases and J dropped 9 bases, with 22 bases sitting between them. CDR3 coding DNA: TGCGCCAGCAGCCAGAAGTTTTTGTCTAAAAGTTCGACGCAGTATTTT. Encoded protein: CASSQKFLSKSSTQYF.

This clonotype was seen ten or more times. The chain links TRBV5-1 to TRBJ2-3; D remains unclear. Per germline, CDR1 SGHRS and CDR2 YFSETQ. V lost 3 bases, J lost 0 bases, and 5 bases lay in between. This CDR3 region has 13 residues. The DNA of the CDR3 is TGCGCCAGCAGCTCCCCAAGCACAGATACGCAGTATTTT. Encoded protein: CASSSPSTDTQYF.

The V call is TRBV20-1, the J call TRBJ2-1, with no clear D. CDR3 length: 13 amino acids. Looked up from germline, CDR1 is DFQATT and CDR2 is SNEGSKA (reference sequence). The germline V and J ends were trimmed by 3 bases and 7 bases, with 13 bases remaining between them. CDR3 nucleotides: TGCAGTGCTAGTCCGGGTACAACGAATGAGCAGTTCTTC. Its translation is CSASPGTTNEQFF.

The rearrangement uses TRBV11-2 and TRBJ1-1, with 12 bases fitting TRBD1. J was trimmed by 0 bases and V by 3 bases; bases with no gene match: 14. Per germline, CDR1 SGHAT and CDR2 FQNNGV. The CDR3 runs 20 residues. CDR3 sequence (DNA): TGTGCCAGCAGCTTGTCCCGGGACAGGGGGCCGCAAGGCGTGAACACTGAAGCTTTCTTT. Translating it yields CASSLSRDRGPQGVNTEAFF.